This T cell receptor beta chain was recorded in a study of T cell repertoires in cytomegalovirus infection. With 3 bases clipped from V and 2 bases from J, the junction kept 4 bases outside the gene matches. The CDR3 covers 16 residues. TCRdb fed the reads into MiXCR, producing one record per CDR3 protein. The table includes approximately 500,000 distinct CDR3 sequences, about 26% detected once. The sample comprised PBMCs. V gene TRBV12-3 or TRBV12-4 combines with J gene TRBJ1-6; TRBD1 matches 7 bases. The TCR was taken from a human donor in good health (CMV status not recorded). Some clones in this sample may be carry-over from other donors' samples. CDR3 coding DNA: TGTGCCAGCAGTTTCAAAACAGGGGCCTATAATTCACCCCTCCACTTT. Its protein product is CASSFKTGAYNSPLHF.